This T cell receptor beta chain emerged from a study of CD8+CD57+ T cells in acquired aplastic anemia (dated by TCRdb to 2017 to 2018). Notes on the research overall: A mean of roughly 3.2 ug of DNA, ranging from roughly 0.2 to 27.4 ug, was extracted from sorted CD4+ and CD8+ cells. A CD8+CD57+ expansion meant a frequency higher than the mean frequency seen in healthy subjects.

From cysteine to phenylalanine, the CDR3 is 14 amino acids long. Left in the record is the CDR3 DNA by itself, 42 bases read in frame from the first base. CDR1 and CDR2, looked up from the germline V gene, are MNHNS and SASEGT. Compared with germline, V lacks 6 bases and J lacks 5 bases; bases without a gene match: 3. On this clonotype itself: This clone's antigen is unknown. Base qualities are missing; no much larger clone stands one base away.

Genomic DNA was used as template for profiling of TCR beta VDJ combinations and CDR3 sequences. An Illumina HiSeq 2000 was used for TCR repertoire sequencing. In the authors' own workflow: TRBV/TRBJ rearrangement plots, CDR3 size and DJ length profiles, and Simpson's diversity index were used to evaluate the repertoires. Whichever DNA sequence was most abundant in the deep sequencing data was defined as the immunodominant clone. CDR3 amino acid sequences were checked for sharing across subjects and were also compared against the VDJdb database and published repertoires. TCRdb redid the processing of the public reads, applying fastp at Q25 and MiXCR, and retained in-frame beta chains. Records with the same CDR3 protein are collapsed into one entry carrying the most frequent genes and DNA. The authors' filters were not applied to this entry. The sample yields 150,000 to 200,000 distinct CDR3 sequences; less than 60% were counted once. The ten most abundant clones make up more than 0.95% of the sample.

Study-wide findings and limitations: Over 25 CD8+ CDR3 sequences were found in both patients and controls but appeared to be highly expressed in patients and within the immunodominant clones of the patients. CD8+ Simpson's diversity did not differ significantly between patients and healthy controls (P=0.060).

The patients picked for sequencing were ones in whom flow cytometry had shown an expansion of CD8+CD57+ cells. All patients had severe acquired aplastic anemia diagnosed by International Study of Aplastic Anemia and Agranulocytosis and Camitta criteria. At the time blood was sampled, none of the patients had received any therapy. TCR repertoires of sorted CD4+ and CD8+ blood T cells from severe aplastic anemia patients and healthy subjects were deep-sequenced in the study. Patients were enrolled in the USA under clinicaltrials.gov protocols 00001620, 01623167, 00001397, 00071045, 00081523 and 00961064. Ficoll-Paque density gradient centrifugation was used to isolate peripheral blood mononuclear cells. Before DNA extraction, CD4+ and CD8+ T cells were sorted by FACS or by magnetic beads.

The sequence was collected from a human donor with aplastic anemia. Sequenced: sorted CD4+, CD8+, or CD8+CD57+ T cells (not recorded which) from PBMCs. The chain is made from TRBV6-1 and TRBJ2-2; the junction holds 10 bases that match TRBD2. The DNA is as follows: TGTGCCAGCAGACCTAGCGGGAGAACCGGGGAGCTGTTTTTT. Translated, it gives CASRPSGRTGELFF.